The 14 T cell receptor beta chains presented below share a single source sample, sequenced in a study of blood T cell repertoires in COVID-19. Profiled with immunoSEQ multiplex PCR; TCRdb holds only in-frame clones, not every one. In the table there are approximately 69,000 clones, roughly 80% of which are singletons. Sequenced: peripheral blood. The origin of the receptors is a woman aged 55-75 years with acute or convalescent COVID-19.

CDR3 protein: CASSIGEAGTGSSNQPQHF. The DNA for the CDR3 is TGTGCCAGTAGTATAGGAGAGGCGGGGACGGGAAGTAGCAATCAGCCCCAGCATTTT. The rearrangement joins TRBV19 to TRBJ1-5; the D gene is possibly TRBD1 (5 bases). V dropped 1 base and J dropped 0 bases, with 19 bases sitting between them. Germline V CDR1 and CDR2: LNHDA, SQIVND (reference sequence). This CDR3 has 19 residues. Complete variable domain (other parts from reference TRBV19 and TRBJ1-5): DGGITQSPKYLFRKEGQNVTLSCEQNLNHDAMYWYRQDPGQGLRLIYYSQIVNDFQKGDIAEGYSVSREKKESFPLTVTSAQKNPTAFYLCASSIGEAGTGSSNQPQHFGDGTRLSIL.

In its sample, this clone was seen once. The genes are TRBV6-5 and TRBJ2-5, with D maybe TRBD2 (5 bases). The V and J ends lost 3 bases and 2 bases respectively, with 13 bases between them. CDR1 and CDR2 from the germline V gene are MNHEY and SVGAGI. The CDR3 spans 15 residues. The CDR3 protein is CASSYSTGDQETQYF. The CDR3 region has the DNA TGTGCCAGCAGTTATTCAACCGGGGATCAAGAGACCCAGTACTTC.

The chain employs TRBV27 and TRBJ2-7; the D gene is possibly TRBD2 (6 bases). Trimming pared 5 bases from V and 3 bases from J, leaving 20 bases between. CDR1 and CDR2 from the germline V gene are MNHEY and SMNVEV (reference sequence). The CDR3 consists of 16 residues. CDR3 in amino acids: CASSRTAGPLSYEQYF. In DNA form, the CDR3 reads TGTGCCAGCAGTAGAACAGCGGGCCCCCTGAGCTACGAGCAGTACTTC.

Comments on this clone: A single base separates this from a much larger clone, so it may be a read error. Other DNA sequences in this specimen translate into the identical CDR3. This chain links TRBV30 with TRBJ2-5; D is unresolved. Germline CDR1 is GTSNPN and CDR2 is SVGIG (reference sequence). The V gene lost 0 bases and the J gene lost 7 bases, with 6 bases spanning the gap. The CDR3 length is 11 residues. CDR3: CAWSVLGTQYF. The CDR3 nucleotides read TGTGCCTGGAGTGTACTTGGGACCCAGTACTTC.

This CDR3 is CASSIGRGANTEAFF. CDR3 DNA sequence: TGTGCCAGTAGTATAGGGAGGGGTGCGAACACTGAAGCTTTCTTT. The V gene is TRBV19, the J gene TRBJ1-1, with D possibly TRBD1 on 5 matching bases. The V gene lost 1 base and the J gene lost 1 base, with 10 bases spanning the gap. This CDR3 is 15 amino acids long. Looked up from germline, CDR1 is LNHDA and CDR2 is SQIVND (reference sequence).

The J gene is TRBJ2-1, the V gene TRBV7-3, with TRBD2 as a possible D gene (6 bases). Per germline, CDR1 SGHTA and CDR2 FQGTGA. This CDR3 has 15 residues. The ends were cut back, 0 bases at V and 4 bases at J, with 10 bases in the middle. The DNA of the CDR3 is TGTGCCAGCAGCTTAACGCTGGGGGGATACAATGAGCAGTTCTTC. This encodes CASSLTLGGYNEQFF.

The rearrangement uses TRBV6-6 and TRBJ1-1; the D is unclear. The V gene's germline CDR1 is MNHNY and CDR2 SVGAGI (reference sequence). V lost 11 bases and J 0 bases, leaving 7 bases between the germline ends. The CDR3 sequence is 11 residues long. CDR3 DNA: TGTGCCTGCGTTTTGAACACTGAAGCTTTCTTT. As protein: CACVLNTEAFF.

The V and J genes are TRBV5-8 and TRBJ2-1; TRBD1 aligns across 9 bases. From germline, CDR1 is SGHTS and CDR2 YDEGEE. This CDR3 region has 15 residues. The V segment lost 5 bases and the J segment 2 bases; nucleotides outside the gene matches: 5. CDR3 amino acids: CASREDRGAYNEQFF. The CDR3 nucleotides are TGTGCCAGCAGGGAGGACAGGGGAGCCTACAATGAGCAGTTCTTC.

V usage is TRBV4-1 and J usage is TRBJ1-1; D is ambiguous. Germline CDR1 and CDR2: MGHRA and YSYEKL. The CDR3 covers 13 residues. Trimming removed 2 bases from V and 1 base from J, with 5 bases in between. The CDR3 is CASSQPKNTEAFF. The DNA of the CDR3 is TGCGCCAGCAGCCAACCCAAGAACACTGAAGCTTTCTTT.

The J gene is TRBJ2-1, the V gene TRBV2, with unresolved D. The germline gives CDR1 SNHLY, CDR2 FYNNEI. V lost 1 base, J lost 6 bases, and 13 bases lay in between. This CDR3 has 15 amino acids. The CDR3: CASSEGLVKGNEQFF. The CDR3 DNA sequence: TGTGCCAGCAGTGAAGGCCTAGTAAAAGGCAATGAGCAGTTCTTC.

This rearrangement joins TRBV2 to TRBJ2-5; 7 nucleotides match TRBD2. CDR3 size: 15 residues. The V gene's germline CDR1 is SNHLY and CDR2 FYNNEI. With V trimmed by 8 bases and J by 5 bases, 14 bases remained unmatched. The CDR3 is CASGVEGRVTETQYF. The DNA of the CDR3 is TGTGCCAGCGGGGTGGAGGGGAGGGTAACGGAGACCCAGTACTTC. Full variable domain (outside the CDR3, taken from reference TRBV2 and TRBJ2-5): EPEVTQTPSHQVTQMGQEVILRCVPISNHLYFYWYRQILGQKVEFLVSFYNNEISEKSEIFDDQFSVERPDGSNFTLKIRSTKLEDSAMYFCASGVEGRVTETQYFGPGTRLLVL.

The rearrangement joins TRBV6-5 to TRBJ2-7, with 10 bases that match TRBD1. The V and J ends lost 6 bases and 2 bases, in that order; junction bases with no gene match: 7. The CDR3 runs to 15 residues. CDR1 is MNHEY and CDR2 is SVGAGI in the germline V gene. The CDR3 DNA reads TGTGCCAGCAGGACCGGGACAGGGGCGGCCTACGAGCAGTACTTC. Encoded protein: CASRTGTGAAYEQYF.

The V and J genes are TRBV5-1 and TRBJ1-1; D gene unclear. Germline V gene data show CDR1 as SGHRS and CDR2 as YFSETQ. CDR3 length: 13 amino acids. V dropped 6 bases and J dropped 0 bases, with 9 bases sitting between them. In DNA form, the CDR3 reads TGCGCCAGCAAAACCGAGATGAACACTGAAGCTTTCTTT. This encodes CASKTEMNTEAFF. Filled out from reference TRBV5-1 and TRBJ1-1, the complete variable domain reads KAGVTQTPRYLIKTRGQQVTLSCSPISGHRSVSWYQQTPGQGLQFLFEYFSETQRNKGNFPGRFSGRQFSNSRSEMNVSTLELGDSALYLCASKTEMNTEAFFGQGTRLTVV.

The rearrangement links TRBV2 to TRBJ1-5; possibly TRBD1 for D (5 bases). V was shortened by 5 bases and J by 6 bases, with 8 bases between the two germline ends. The CDR3 runs to 12 residues. From germline, CDR1 is SNHLY and CDR2 FYNNEI. The CDR3 DNA reads TGTGCCAGCAGTCCCCAGGGTCAGCCCCAGCATTTT. Amino acids: CASSPQGQPQHF.